The sequence of this T cell receptor (beta chain) was determined in a study of cytomegalovirus exposure and HLA in healthy donors (dated by TCRdb to 2016 to 2017). Regarding the complete study: According to an earlier analysis of a few hundred of the donors, 150 million to 200 million T cells yielded 117 million unique TCR beta sequences and around 300 Gb of sequence data. An early release covering around 630 HLA-typed donors comprised approximately 290 gigabases of sequencing data and tens of millions of unique TCR sequences. Among the roughly 400 genotyped donors, around 81% belonged to the genetic ancestry cluster associated with self-reported Caucasian donors. The study was designed to test whether signatures of past pathogen exposure could be identified by cataloging public T cell receptors. Using immunosequencing, the study profiled T cell repertoires from about 620 subjects and related those repertoires to cytomegalovirus serostatus. Besides the first cohort of approximately 670 subjects, a separate validation cohort made up of 120 different subjects was used. The study combined high-throughput TCR immunosequencing, statistical association of individual TCRs with disease status, and machine learning to predict cytomegalovirus infection status. A later analysis re-analyzed previously published TCR beta repertoires from hundreds of donors and added high-resolution HLA genotyping to study TCR occurrence patterns. The later analysis used no new phenotypic data to find candidate immune exposures, relying instead on TCR beta sequences and their occurrence across donors. An earlier analysis of roughly 580 of the donors used high-throughput TCR beta sequencing to judge whether each TCR beta V gene segment behaved as functional or pseudogenic. Donor age, sex, ethnicity and CMV serostatus were compiled together with the repertoire data. A later genetic analysis took genome-wide SNP genotypes for about 55% of the roughly 700 donors and used that subset as a discovery cohort. Every repertoire in the discovery cohort had been generated on one and the same sequencing platform. HLA typing covered class I and class II loci at four-digit resolution. Typing coverage varied by locus: roughly 629-640 donors for A, B, C, DRB1 and DQB1; roughly 510 for DQA1; 606 for DPA1; 450 to 480 for DPB1. A handful of DR-DQ haplotypes were handled as single units for association and clustering because linkage in the cohort was strong. On average, over 200,000 unique TCR beta nucleotide sequences were sequenced per donor among 398 genotyped donors of the cohort, with 15% to 20% of those sequences being non-productive.

Library creation used the immunoSEQ multiplex PCR assay. For the multiplex PCR, a mixture combining 60 forward primers for TCR Vbeta segments and 13 reverse primers for TCR Jbeta segments was used. A multiplex PCR assay on genomic DNA amplified the CDR3 region of rearranged TCR beta genes. The amplified TCR beta libraries were sequenced on the Illumina HiSeq System as 87-base-pair reads. In the original analysis: A later analysis counted about 80 million unique TCR beta chains across the 666 repertoires, and about 10 million of these chains were shared by at least two donors. A nearest-neighbor algorithm error-corrected the raw reads and collapsed the reads into unique sequences, merging closely related sequences to remove PCR and sequencing errors. CDR3 sequences were aligned to IMGT reference sequences to assign V, D and J gene segments. For a sequence to be retained, a match of at least six nucleotides to both a V gene segment and a J gene segment was required. Rearrangements were classified as productive when the CDR3 lacked stop codons and remained in frame with V and J, and all other rearrangements were classified as non-productive. Following IMGT convention, CDR3 was defined as the stretch from the second conserved V-encoded cysteine up to the conserved J-encoded phenylalanine. Sequences without an unambiguous match to a single V gene segment were excluded from the earlier analysis of about 600 of the donors. In an earlier analysis of 450 to 750 of the donors, a V segment was called functional when productive rearrangements were above 56.7%, and segregating when the standard deviation between donors exceeded 5%. To diagnose cytomegalovirus status from the catalog of TCR beta chain sequences, a statistical classification framework was built. In a later analysis, V and J genes were assigned by comparing TCR nucleotide sequences against IMGT/GENE-DB human TR gene sequences. Using the TCRdist pipeline, a later analysis assigned CDR3 sequences along with most-parsimonious VDJ recombination scenarios. In a later analysis, each TCR beta chain was defined by its CDR3 amino acid sequence together with its V-gene family, and reads lacking a unique V-gene family were excluded. As a way to deal with suspected cross-contamination and a sequencing artifact, a later analysis dropped hundreds of nucleotide sequences that were highly shared and had low generation probability. In a later analysis, a clonal expansion index was calculated for each public chain from normalized within-repertoire ranks of inferred template counts. In a later analysis, generation probabilities were computed with a VDJ recombination model fitted to out-of-frame rearrangements, and the resulting probabilities were checked against IGoR. Hypergeometric tests were used in a later analysis to score TCR-TCR, TCR-HLA and TCR-CMV co-occurrence, with a repertoire-size bias correction applied to the TCR pairs. To estimate false discovery rates, a later analysis permuted the HLA or CMV assignments 20 times. In a later analysis, co-occurring TCRs were grouped with DBSCAN, and TCRdist sequence similarity was added when clustering was performed within HLA-allele-positive subsets. Co-occurrence clustering excluded repertoires with fewer than 30,000 or more than 120,000 public chains, plus five with anomalous nucleotide sharing. TCRdb provides this immuneACCESS table in a form limited to in-frame rearrangements. Some clones are lacking; in checked studies, under half of them reflect an unresolved V gene, and why the rest are absent is not known. V and J calls and clone size follow that table, whereas D and trimming were derived from the DNA. The sample has 300,000 or so clones on record, roughly 81% of them singletons. 1.5% to 2.5% of the sample belongs to the ten largest clones.

On the study overall, not on this receptor specifically: The classifier was reported to diagnose cytomegalovirus status with high specificity and sensitivity in both the original cohort and the validation cohort. Specific HLA alleles were associated with 18,000 or so TCR beta sequences at a false discovery rate of 0.05 in a later analysis. The cohort was sequenced for TCR beta chains only, and without alpha or paired-chain data the features that could be detected were limited. Sequencing depth was assumed to be roughly uniform across donors in the presence/absence analyses, though that assumption may not hold. In a later analysis, HLA-associated TCR beta chains showed more clonal expansion and lower generation probabilities than non-associated chains that were equally common. The study gave a list of 150 to 200 TCR beta chains associated with cytomegalovirus. Because the 87-base-pair reads could not distinguish some IMGT-functional V segments, including TRBV6-2 and TRBV6-3, those segments were excluded. The only immune exposure information available for the cohort was CMV serostatus. In an earlier analysis of approximately 590 of the donors, most TCR beta V segments were observed in productive rearrangements about 87% or about 30% of the time, broadly matching IMGT annotations. A cluster of highly shared sequence variants was judged likely to be a technical artifact of the sequencing pipeline. A later genetic analysis associated a missense DCLRE1C variant with V-gene and J-gene trimming of TCR beta chains, and an independent cohort replicated the association. According to a later analysis, most CMV-associated TCR beta chains appeared to be HLA-restricted, and the HLA associations seemed to be driven largely by CMV exposure. A later analysis found that TCR association rates varied across HLA loci, with DRB1 alleles showing the most associated TCRs and HLA-C alleles the fewest. Most TCR sequences were observed very rarely across donors, whereas some public TCRs were present in many individuals. Over 15 rarely observed V segments, including chromosome 9 orphons, were excluded from the earlier analysis of several hundred of the donors because counts were too low. It was suggested by the authors that the approach could potentially be generalized to other disease states and immunological phenotypes. A further reported finding was that TCR beta sequences accurately predicted the HLA-A and HLA-B alleles for most subjects in the first cohort. Several of the top co-occurrence clusters appeared to be linked to parvovirus B19, influenza, CMV and Epstein-Barr virus, according to a later analysis. Because HLA typing was unavailable for some donors at each locus, only the typed subset was used in association tests. A later genetic analysis reported fewer N-insertions in productive TCRs among donors in an Asian-associated ancestry cluster than the approximately 670-donor mean. Correlated functional status among segregating V segments might be attributable to linkage disequilibrium, but an unknown experimental factor could not be ruled out. In vitro tests confirmed that a few of the cytomegalovirus-associated TCR beta chains recognize cytomegalovirus antigens. When HLA alleles, especially DR and DQ, strongly co-occurred, TCR associations were difficult to assign to individual alleles.

CDR1 and CDR2 (SGHTA, FQGTGA) derive from the germline V gene. Spanning cysteine to phenylalanine, the CDR3 consists of 14 amino acids. The only DNA kept is the CDR3, 42 bases in frame from the first base. The junction shows trimming of 3 bases on V and 7 bases on J, plus 16 bases between the germline ends. The cohort was made up of 500 to 850 healthy bone marrow donors. Cohort members were all nominally healthy when sampled, although unrecorded immune exposures were likely present. The donor was CMV seropositive and was included in the group of 300 or so seropositive cohort members. A peripheral blood sample was collected from each donor, and TCR beta sequencing was performed on peripheral blood mononuclear cells. The Qiagen DNeasy Blood Extraction Kit was used to extract genomic DNA from the blood cell samples. This clone was detected once. Its antigen has not been determined. No much larger clonotype is one base removed from it; base qualities were not supplied.

The clonotype was recovered from a middle-aged woman in good health and CMV-seropositive. Material: PBMCs. The sequence links TRBV7-3 to TRBJ2-7; tentative D gene TRBD2, with 6 bases matching. The CDR3 protein: CASSFGGMGTEQYF. The DNA is as follows: TGTGCCAGCAGCTTTGGAGGGATGGGGACGGAGCAGTACTTC.